The next 19 T cell receptor beta chains were all read from a single sample in a study of cytomegalovirus exposure and HLA in healthy donors. 60 Vbeta and 13 Jbeta primers were used in PCR. The protocol was immunoSEQ multiplex PCR, while the TCRdb copy is restricted to in-frame clones and leaves out a portion. The sample holds about 100,000 clones; roughly four fifths are singletons and the top ten take 15% to 20%. Sequencing input: PBMCs. These TCRs come from a woman aged 55-69 years in good health and CMV-seropositive.

The chain's CDR3 is CASKASGTRNTEAFF. DNA for the CDR3: TGTGCCAGTAAAGCCTCCGGGACACGGAACACTGAAGCTTTCTTT. The chain has TRBV19 and TRBJ1-1, with D possibly matching TRBD1 (6 bases). Germline CDR1 LNHDA, CDR2 SQIVND (reference sequence). Trimming cost V 7 bases and J 1 base, with 16 bases left between them. CDR3 length equals 15 residues.

This clone was counted only a few times. The rearrangement links TRBV5-1 to TRBJ2-7, with 9 bases fitting TRBD1. This CDR3 has 13 amino acids. V was clipped by 4 bases and J by 5 bases; unmatched bases: 4. Germline lookup yields CDR1 SGHRS and CDR2 YFSETQ. The CDR3 nucleotides read TGCGCCAGCAGCCTCCGGGACAGGGACGAGCAGTACTTC. It yields the protein CASSLRDRDEQYF.

The V gene is TRBV18, the J gene TRBJ1-1, with a possible D match to TRBD1 (6 bases). The CDR3 totals 15 residues. The germline V gene encodes CDR1 KGHSH and CDR2 LQKENI. The V end was cut by 3 bases, the J end by 0 bases, with 11 bases between. CDR3 protein: CASSPTTGLNTEAFF. The DNA of the CDR3 is TGTGCCAGCTCACCCACCACAGGGCTGAACACTGAAGCTTTCTTT.

The rearrangement links TRBV2 to TRBJ1-2; 9 bases are a match to TRBD1. The CDR3 length is 14 residues. V lost 4 bases and J lost 10; bases outside the gene matches: 10. CDR1 and CDR2 from the germline V gene are SNHLY and FYNNEI. The CDR3 sequence: CASSVKRWTGDYTF. The CDR3 nucleotides are TGTGCCAGCAGTGTTAAGAGGTGGACAGGGGACTACACCTTC.

The rearrangement joins TRBV6-6 to TRBJ1-5; TRBD1 matches at 8 bases. V was clipped by 6 bases and J by 4 bases; unmatched bases: 5. The CDR3 runs to 14 residues. Per the germline V gene, CDR1 is MNHNY and CDR2 is SVGAGI (reference sequence). The CDR3 DNA follows: TGTGCCAGCAGGGTCGGACAGGGTAATCAGCCCCAGCATTTT. Its translation: CASRVGQGNQPQHF.

This clone occurred a few times. The gene calls are TRBV29-1 and TRBJ1-4, with D hard to call. Trimming cost V 2 bases and J 10 bases, with 14 bases left between them. Germline V lookup: CDR1 SQVTM, CDR2 ANQGSEA. CDR3 length equals 13 residues. Here the CDR3 reads CSVEWALRGKLFF. DNA for the CDR3: TGCAGCGTTGAATGGGCTCTCCGGGGAAAACTGTTTTTT.

V and J are TRBV9 and TRBJ2-7; 11 positions agree with TRBD2. The CDR3 has 19 residues. With 0 bases clipped from V and 0 bases from J, the junction kept 11 bases outside the gene matches. CDR1 is SGDLS and CDR2 is YYNGEE in the germline V gene. The CDR3 reads CASSVGAGTSGRYSYEQYF. CDR3 sequence (DNA): TGTGCCAGCAGCGTAGGGGCCGGGACTAGCGGACGATACTCCTACGAGCAGTACTTC.

CDR3 coding DNA: TGTGCCAGCAGTCCACCGAGCGCCGGGTACAATGAGCAGTTCTTC. Residues: CASSPPSAGYNEQFF. The chain combines TRBV28 with TRBJ2-1, with D unresolved. CDR1 and CDR2 from the germline V gene are MDHEN and SYDVKM. This CDR3 comprises 15 residues. V was clipped by 5 bases and J by 4 bases, with 15 bases between them.

This sequence joins TRBV4-1 and TRBJ2-3, with TRBD1 matching 11 bases. Germline CDR1 and CDR2: MGHRA and YSYEKL. The CDR3 has 17 amino acids. V was clipped by 0 bases and J by 5 bases; unmatched bases: 7. This chain's CDR3 is CASSQDPGDRGRDTQYF. The CDR3 DNA follows: TGCGCCAGCAGCCAAGATCCCGGGGACAGGGGGAGAGATACGCAGTATTTT.

The chain uses TRBV5-1 and TRBJ1-3; 8 bases match TRBD1. The CDR3 contains 15 residues. V shed 1 base and J 6 bases; nucleotides not matched to a gene: 6. The germline V gene has CDR1 SGHRS and CDR2 YFSETQ. The CDR3 DNA reads TGCGCCAGCAGCTTGAACCAGGGGGCCGTAAACACCATATATTTT. Amino acid sequence: CASSLNQGAVNTIYF.

This chain joins TRBV6-1 and TRBJ2-2; possible D gene TRBD2, 6 bases. Between the trimmed V and J ends, which lost 2 bases and 5 bases, there was a span of 12 bases. In germline, CDR1 is MNHNS, CDR2 SASEGT. This CDR3 contains 15 residues. CDR3 nucleotides: TGTGCCAGCAGTGAATCCGGGAGCGGAACCGGGGAGCTGTTTTTT. Protein: CASSESGSGTGELFF.

The rearrangement links TRBV30 to TRBJ1-1; TRBD1 matches 7 bases. With V trimmed by 3 bases and J by 6 bases, 7 bases remained unmatched. Germline values: CDR1 GTSNPN, CDR2 SVGIG (reference sequence). The CDR3 sequence is 13 residues long. The CDR3 DNA reads TGTGCCTGGAGCTCGACAGGGACGCCTGAAGCTTTCTTT. It encodes CAWSSTGTPEAFF.

The chain employs TRBV27 and TRBJ1-2, with D tentatively TRBD1 (6 bases). This CDR3 contains 14 residues. The germline V gene has CDR1 MNHEY and CDR2 SMNVEV (reference sequence). The V and J ends lost 3 bases and 3 bases respectively, with 11 bases between them. The CDR3 DNA reads as TGTGCCAGCAGTTTGAGGGAGGGGGACTATGGCTACACCTTC. Encoded protein: CASSLREGDYGYTF.

The chain has TRBV10-3 and TRBJ1-2; D is possibly TRBD1 (5 bases). Germline V gene lookup returns CDR1 ENHRY and CDR2 SYGVKD. CDR3 length equals 16 residues. V was shortened by 0 bases and J by 2 bases, with 13 bases between the two germline ends. Here the CDR3 DNA reads TGTGCCATCAGTGAGTCGGAGGGGAACGGAAACTATGGCTACACCTTC. This translates into CAISESEGNGNYGYTF.

The chain uses TRBV27 and TRBJ2-7; TRBD2 agrees at 8 bases. Germline CDR1 and CDR2: MNHEY and SMNVEV (reference sequence). V trimming: 3 bases; J trimming: 6 bases; junction bases outside the gene matches: 4. The CDR3 has 13 amino acids. The CDR3 sequence: CASSFGTSSEQYF. The CDR3 nucleotides read TGTGCCAGCAGTTTCGGGACTAGTAGCGAGCAGTACTTC.

This chain joins TRBV28 and TRBJ1-6; D not certain. CDR1 and CDR2 from the germline V gene are MDHEN and SYDVKM. This CDR3 comprises 12 residues. Trimming cost V 8 bases and J 10 bases, with 12 bases left between them. This CDR3 is CASEKRPSPLHF. The CDR3 nucleotides are TGTGCCAGCGAAAAGCGGCCCTCACCCCTCCACTTT.

The chain uses TRBV28 and TRBJ1-2; 7 nucleotides align to TRBD1. CDR1 and CDR2 (germline): MDHEN, SYDVKM. The CDR3 is 17 residues long. The V gene end was trimmed by 6 bases and the J gene end by 7 bases; junction bases not matched to a gene: 20. Here the CDR3 DNA reads TGTGCCAGCAGCTCACTAAGACAGGGTACCCTCTTGCGTGGCTACACCTTC. Translating it yields CASSSLRQGTLLRGYTF.

With respect to this clone: One end of the junction does not line up with germline, which may come from a read error. This rearrangement joins TRBV19 to TRBJ2-4; 15 bases map to TRBD2. CDR3 length: 13 residues. Germline CDR1 LNHDA, CDR2 SQIVND (reference sequence). CDR3 bases: TGTGCCAGTACCGTCGGACTAGCGGGAGGGCCGAACTTC. This translates into CASTVGLAGGPNF.

The CDR3 bases are TGTGCCAGTAGTATGGCCGGACTCTCTGGAAACACCATATATTTT. Encoded protein: CASSMAGLSGNTIYF. The chain recombines TRBV19 with TRBJ1-3; no clear D gene. Deletions cut 3 bases from V and 0 bases from J, with 9 bases between. The CDR3 has 15 amino acids. Germline CDR1 reads LNHDA; CDR2 reads SQIVND (reference sequence).